Included here is one TCR beta chain sequence, with context. Its specificity is not known. 5'RACE with constant-segment primers yielded barcoded, UMI-tagged TCR alpha and TCR beta cDNA libraries. In TCRdb, the 5' RACE reads were re-called with MiXCR into one record per CDR3 protein. The table has hundreds of thousands of distinct CDR3 sequences, under 8.5% seen once. This sample was taken from a study of T-cell memory formation after mild COVID-19. This CDR3 comprises 17 residues. Germline V CDR1 and CDR2: ENHRY, SYGVKD. Trimming removed 2 bases from V and 0 bases from J, with 16 bases in between. Study conclusions and caveats: Later expanders leaned CD4+, whereas clones that contracted between day 15 and 85 were balanced CD4/CD8. Pre-infection memory showed some responding clones, and this suggested that cross-reactive memory joined.

The rearrangement uses TRBV10-3 and TRBJ1-1; D is possibly TRBD1 (5 bases). This clonotype was sampled from a man aged 18 to 35 who had mild COVID-19 (a few samples of this study predate the infection). Cell type and time point are not known. The sequencing sample was made of PBMCs or a T cell subset sorted from them (not recorded which). The CDR3 nucleotides read TGTGCCATCAGTGAGGTATCAGGGAGCCTGATGAACACTGAAGCTTTCTTT. This gives the protein CAISEVSGSLMNTEAFF.